This T cell receptor beta chain came from a study of T cells in Graves' hyperthyroidism and ophthalmopathy. Study-wide results and caveats: Ophthalmopathy got predicted by the model a median around six months before its onset.

TCR beta CDR3 regions were amplified from RNA transcripts. TCR CDR3 underwent first-round RT-PCR with the HTBI primer set. TCRdb redid the calling of the multiplex PCR reads with MiXCR, one entry per CDR3 protein. The sample has more than 450,000 distinct CDR3 sequences; 15% to 20% are singletons. Turning to this clonotype: The antigen remains undetermined.

The sample comprised blood. This TCR was recovered from a man in his forties with Graves' ophthalmopathy.

DNA for the CDR3: TGTGCCAGCAGCACCACTATAGGGACCTACGAGCAGTACTTC. This sequence encodes CASSTTIGTYEQYF. The chain couples TRBV14 to TRBJ2-7; D is unclear. Germline loops: CDR1 SGHDN, CDR2 FVKESK. Trimming took off 5 bases at V and 2 bases at J, with 13 bases between the two ends. The CDR3 runs to 14 residues.